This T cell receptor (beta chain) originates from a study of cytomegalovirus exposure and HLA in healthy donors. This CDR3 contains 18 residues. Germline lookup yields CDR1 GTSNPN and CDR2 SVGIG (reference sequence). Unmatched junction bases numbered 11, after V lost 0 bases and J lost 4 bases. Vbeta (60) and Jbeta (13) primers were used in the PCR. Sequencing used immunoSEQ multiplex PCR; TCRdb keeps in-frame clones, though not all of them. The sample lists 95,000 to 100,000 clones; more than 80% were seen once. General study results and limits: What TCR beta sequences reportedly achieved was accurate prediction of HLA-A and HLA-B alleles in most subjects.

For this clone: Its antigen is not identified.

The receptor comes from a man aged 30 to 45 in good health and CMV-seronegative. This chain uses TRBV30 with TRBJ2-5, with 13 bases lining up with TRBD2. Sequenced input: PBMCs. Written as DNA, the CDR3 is TGTGCCTGGAGTGTGTGGACTAGCGGGGGTCCTAGGGGAGAGACCCAGTACTTC. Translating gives CAWSVWTSGGPRGETQYF.